The TCR beta chain described here comes from a study of response to subunit inactivated influenza vaccine. General study findings and limits: It was suggested by the authors that few new T cells are recruited by each seasonal influenza vaccination.

This clonotype has a handful of counts. No antigen is known for it. TCRdb re-called the RT-PCR reads with MiXCR, one entry per CDR3 protein. The table has hundreds of thousands of distinct CDR3 sequences, about 12% seen once. Material: PBMCs from blood, obtained on the day of vaccination. The TCR comes from a man aged 50 to 59 who received an inactivated influenza vaccine.

The CDR3 nucleotides are TGTGCCAGCAGCCGCGAAGATTCACCCCTCCACTTT. Protein product: CASSREDSPLHF. The chain joins TRBV5-6 to TRBJ1-6; no clear D gene. CDR1 is SGHDT and CDR2 is YYEEEE in the germline V gene. The CDR3 is made up of 12 amino acids. V lost 4 bases and J lost 8, with 7 bases in between.